These 20 T cell receptor beta chains came from one sample sequenced in a study of spatial heterogeneity in lung cancer. Time point specified: blood at routine non-recurrence follow-up after resection. TCRdb re-derived calls from the 5' RACE reads in MiXCR, one entry per CDR3 protein. In the table there are some 43,000 distinct CDR3 sequences, roughly a tenth of which are singletons. The source was PBMCs, collected at follow-up. The receptors shown here come from a female donor with early-stage non-small cell lung cancer.

For this clonotype: Because it lacks the conserved phenylalanine or tryptophan at the end, this CDR3 is likely a read error. V gene TRBV12-3 or TRBV12-4 combines with J gene TRBJ1-2, with D perhaps TRBD1 (6 bases). Trimming cost V 6 bases and J 2 bases, with 13 bases left between them. The CDR3 covers 14 residues. The CDR3 region is CASRTAGANYGYTS. The CDR3 DNA sequence: TGTGCCAGCAGGACGGCAGGGGCAAACTATGGCTACACCTCC.

The chain couples TRBV27 to TRBJ1-4; D is undetermined. CDR1 and CDR2 from the germline V gene are MNHEY and SMNVEV (reference sequence). The CDR3 is made up of 14 amino acids. Trimming took off 6 bases at V and 4 bases at J, with 12 bases between the two ends. This CDR3 reads CASRSGESNEKLFF. CDR3 nucleotide sequence: TGTGCCAGCAGGAGCGGGGAAAGTAATGAAAAACTGTTTTTT.

J is TRBJ2-7 and V is TRBV7-2, with D uncertain. Per the germline V gene, CDR1 is SGHTA and CDR2 is FQGNSA. This CDR3 is built from 12 residues. Trimming removed 1 base at V and 2 bases at J, with 3 bases between. The CDR3 region is CASSLVPYEQYF. Here the CDR3 DNA reads TGTGCCAGCAGCTTAGTACCCTACGAGCAGTACTTC.

The chain recombines TRBV3-2 with TRBJ1-1; the DNA was not compared with TRBD1, the D call given in the table. TRBV3-2 is marked as a pseudogene. The CDR3 covers 17 residues. The CDR3 coding sequence is TGTGCCAGCAGCCAAGAGCTGGGACAGGGGTTGAACACTGAAGCTTTCTTT. Encoded protein: CASSQELGQGLNTEAFF.

Ten or more counts support this clonotype. V gene TRBV29-1 combines with J gene TRBJ2-4; a possible D gene is TRBD1 (6 bases). This CDR3 region has 14 residues. V lost 4 bases to trimming and J lost 0 bases, with 10 bases between them. CDR1 SQVTM and CDR2 ANQGSEA come from the germline V gene. The CDR3 DNA sequence: TGCAGCGTTGTTGGGGACATAGCCAAAAACATTCAGTACTTC. It yields the protein CSVVGDIAKNIQYF.

V and J are TRBV28 and TRBJ2-7, with 7 positions matching TRBD2. Germline trimming cut 4 bases from V and 3 bases from J; bases unmatched to any gene: 6. This CDR3 contains 14 residues. Germline V gene data show CDR1 as MDHEN and CDR2 as SYDVKM. The CDR3 sequence: CASSSLADFYEQYF. CDR3 DNA sequence: TGTGCCAGCAGTTCCCTAGCGGACTTCTACGAGCAGTACTTC.

The chain recombines TRBV6-2 or TRBV6-3 with TRBJ2-1; D call uncertain. The CDR3 is made up of 13 amino acids. Germline assignment: CDR1 MNHEY and CDR2 SVGEGT. V was clipped by 2 bases and J by 4 bases, with 6 bases between them. In nucleotides, the CDR3 is TGTGCCAGCAGTTACGATCATTACAATGAGCAGTTCTTC. Amino acids: CASSYDHYNEQFF.

This rearrangement joins TRBV5-1 to TRBJ1-2; 7 bases are a match to TRBD1. The V and J ends lost 4 bases and 5 bases, in that order; junction bases with no gene match: 8. The length of the CDR3 is 14 residues. Germline-derived CDR1 and CDR2 are SGHRS and YFSETQ. The CDR3 bases are TGCGCCAGCAGCGTAGGGGGCGCAGAATATGGCTACACCTTC. Translating gives CASSVGGAEYGYTF.

This clonotype was observed many times. The chain couples TRBV5-6 to TRBJ1-1; D is perhaps TRBD1 (5 bases). CDR1 is SGHDT and CDR2 is YYEEEE in the germline V gene. This CDR3 region has 15 residues. V dropped 4 bases and J dropped 7 bases, with 20 bases sitting between them. CDR3: CASSRAGEGLLEAFF. The CDR3 DNA is TGTGCCAGCAGCCGGGCGGGGGAAGGCTTACTTGAAGCTTTCTTT.

The rearrangement uses TRBV20-1 and TRBJ1-4, with a possible D match to TRBD1 (5 bases). The V end was cut by 5 bases, the J end by 5 bases, with 15 bases between. The CDR3 runs 14 residues. Germline V gene data show CDR1 as DFQATT and CDR2 as SNEGSKA (reference sequence). The CDR3 DNA sequence: TGCAGTGCTGGGACGGGCGGCCTAAATGAAAAACTGTTTTTT. As protein: CSAGTGGLNEKLFF.

This clonotype was seen many times. The chain is built from TRBV7-3 and TRBJ2-1, with 12 bases that match TRBD2. The CDR3 consists of 15 residues. With V trimmed by 6 bases and J by 2 bases, 2 bases remained unmatched. Germline lookup yields CDR1 SGHTA and CDR2 FQGTGA. The CDR3 here is CASSPSGGAYNEQFF. The CDR3 region has the DNA TGTGCCAGCAGTCCTAGCGGGGGGGCCTACAATGAGCAGTTCTTC.

This clonotype was picked up many times. The rearrangement uses TRBV20-1 and TRBJ2-1; D perhaps matches TRBD2 (6 bases). V lost 3 bases, J lost 0 bases, and 9 bases lay in between. The CDR3 is made up of 14 amino acids. Germline V gene sequence: CDR1 DFQATT, CDR2 SNEGSKA (reference sequence). This chain's CDR3 is CSAREGSSYNEQFF. The CDR3 bases are TGCAGTGCTAGGGAGGGTAGCTCCTACAATGAGCAGTTCTTC.

This clonotype was recorded many times. The chain recombines TRBV20-1 with TRBJ1-1; 8 bases match TRBD1. This CDR3 region has 14 residues. J lost 1 base, V lost 4 bases, and 5 bases had no gene match. CDR1 is DFQATT and CDR2 is SNEGSKA in the germline V gene (reference sequence). The CDR3 DNA follows: TGCAGTGCTATACGGACAGGGTGGAACACTGAAGCTTTCTTT. It specifies CSAIRTGWNTEAFF.

Points on this clonotype: This may arise from a read error, as a much more abundant clone is one base away. V and J are TRBV5-1 and TRBJ1-1; no clear D. V was pared by 0 bases and J by 0 bases, with 6 bases between. Germline V gene sequence: CDR1 SGHRS, CDR2 YFSETQ. The CDR3 totals 14 residues. The CDR3 spells CASSLVPMNTEAFF. The CDR3 region has the DNA TGCGCCAGCAGCTTGGTGCCCATGAACACTGAAGCTTTCTTT.

This clonotype was counted a few times. The chain employs TRBV7-3 and TRBJ1-6; 8 bases match TRBD1. CDR3 size: 13 residues. The V segment lost 5 bases and the J segment 10 bases; nucleotides outside the gene matches: 4. Germline values: CDR1 SGHTA, CDR2 FQGTGA. The CDR3 bases are TGTGCCAGCAGCCCAGGGGGCAGGTCACCCCTCCACTTT. Encoded protein: CASSPGGRSPLHF.

Ten or more counts support this clonotype. The chain links TRBV6-5 to TRBJ1-1; 11 bases match TRBD1. Germline assignment: CDR1 MNHEY and CDR2 SVGAGI. J gave up 5 bases and V 1 base, and 3 bases lay outside the gene matches. The CDR3 spans 15 residues. The CDR3: CASSYFGTGGTEAFF. The CDR3 DNA follows: TGTGCCAGCAGTTACTTCGGGACAGGGGGGACTGAAGCTTTCTTT.

This clonotype came up many times. J is TRBJ1-4 and V is TRBV7-8; D gene ambiguous. This CDR3 has 17 amino acids. Germline CDR1 reads SGHVS; CDR2 reads FQNEAQ. V lost 0 bases, J lost 4 bases, and 15 bases lay in between. CDR3 protein: CASSLALGAKGNEKLFF. CDR3 bases: TGTGCCAGCAGCTTAGCGTTAGGAGCTAAGGGTAATGAAAAACTGTTTTTT.

This clonotype was seen many times. The chain is built from TRBV20-1 and TRBJ1-5, with 10 bases aligning to TRBD1. Germline trimming cut 5 bases from V and 7 bases from J; bases unmatched to any gene: 8. The germline V gene has CDR1 DFQATT and CDR2 SNEGSKA (reference sequence). The CDR3 is 14 residues long. The CDR3 loop is CSAPGQGIGQPQHF. The CDR3 region has the DNA TGCAGTGCTCCGGGACAGGGGATCGGCCAGCCCCAGCATTTT.

The chain combines TRBV28 with TRBJ2-1; D ambiguous. V lost 2 bases and J lost 7, with 9 bases in between. CDR1 MDHEN and CDR2 SYDVKM come from the germline V gene. The length of the CDR3 is 13 residues. The CDR3: CASSLIGRNEQFF. In DNA, the CDR3 is TGTGCCAGCAGTTTAATTGGCCGAAATGAGCAGTTCTTC.

Ten or more counts support this clonotype. The chain uses TRBV29-1 and TRBJ2-3; a weak D match, TRBD1 (6 bases). The CDR3 extends over 13 amino acids. Trimming shortened V by 3 bases and J by 6 bases, and 13 bases separated the two germline ends. The germline CDR1 and CDR2 sequences are SQVTM and ANQGSEA. The DNA for the CDR3 is TGCAGCGTTGATGCCAGGGGTACGGATACGCAGTATTTT. Its translation is CSVDARGTDTQYF.